These 22 T cell receptor beta chains share one sample of origin, sequenced in a study of control samples from healthy donors and cancer patients. The table came from immunoSEQ multiplex PCR; TCRdb's copy has only in-frame clones and leaves some out. The sample consists of about 70,000 clones, 84% of them appearing once. Sequenced material: blood. These receptors were obtained from a man aged 50 or older in good health.

The count of this clone is one. The J gene is TRBJ1-2, the V gene TRBV5-1; tentative D call: TRBD1 (5 bases). V lost 3 bases and J 3 bases, leaving 15 bases between the germline ends. Germline V gene sequence: CDR1 SGHRS, CDR2 YFSETQ. CDR3 length: 15 amino acids. CDR3 sequence (DNA): TGCGCCAGCAGCTACCGGGACGGGAGGGACTATGGCTACACCTTC. This translates into CASSYRDGRDYGYTF.

Only one count was recorded for this clone. This sequence joins TRBV3-1 (or the pseudogene TRBV3-2) and TRBJ2-3; D is perhaps TRBD2 (5 bases). Trimming left V 8 bases short and J 14 bases short, with 20 bases between. CDR1 is LGHDT and CDR2 is YNNKEL in the germline V gene (reference sequence). There are 12 residues in the CDR3. The CDR3 coding sequence is TGTGCCAGCGGCGGTGGCCCGCGGACTTGGTATTTT. Protein sequence: CASGGGPRTWYF.

The chain employs TRBV28 and TRBJ1-2; D uncertain. This CDR3 spans 14 amino acids. The germline V gene encodes CDR1 MDHEN and CDR2 SYDVKM. Trimming removed 2 bases at V and 8 bases at J, with 15 bases between. The CDR3 coding sequence is TGTGCCAGCAGTTTACACATCTCTCGGGAAGGCTACACCTTC. It codes for CASSLHISREGYTF.

The V gene is TRBV5-4, the J gene TRBJ1-3, with a possible D match to TRBD1 (5 bases). In germline, CDR1 is SGHNT, CDR2 YYREEE (reference sequence). The CDR3 has 14 residues. V lost 0 bases and J 4 bases, leaving 8 bases between the germline ends. The CDR3 nucleotides are TGTGCCAGCAGCTTGGGCAGGGTGGGAAACACCATATATTTT. As protein: CASSLGRVGNTIYF.

The CDR3: CSVEDRGYTF. The CDR3 DNA follows: TGCAGCGTTGAAGATCGTGGCTACACCTTC. The chain recombines TRBV29-1 with TRBJ1-2, with D uncertain. The germline CDR1 and CDR2 sequences are SQVTM and ANQGSEA. The CDR3 covers 10 residues. V was pared by 0 bases and J by 7 bases, with 3 bases between.

This clone was recorded only once. The CDR3 is CASRHPGTSGEPGELFF. CDR3 DNA sequence: TGTGCAAGTCGCCATCCCGGGACTAGCGGGGAGCCCGGGGAGCTGTTTTTT. The chain is built from TRBV12-2 and TRBJ2-2; the D segment call TRBD2 is taken from the table without a DNA check. TRBV12-2 is deemed a pseudogene. This CDR3 is built from 17 residues.

The DNA of the CDR3 is TGTGCCAGCAGCCCCGACAGGGGTCCTAAGCCTAGCACAGATACGCAGTATTTT. As protein: CASSPDRGPKPSTDTQYF. The V gene is TRBV5-6, the J gene TRBJ2-3; 8 bases agree with TRBD1. Looked up from germline, CDR1 is SGHDT and CDR2 is YYEEEE. The J segment lost 0 bases and the V segment lost 4 bases, leaving 13 bases of the junction unmatched. The CDR3 loop spans 18 amino acids. Full variable domain (remainder filled in from reference TRBV5-6 and TRBJ2-3): DAGVTQSPTHLIKTRGQQVTLRCSPKSGHDTVSWYQQALGQGPQFIFQYYEEEERQRGNFPDRFSGHQFPNYSSELNVNALLLGDSALYLCASSPDRGPKPSTDTQYFGPGTRLTVL.

This clone appeared a few times. The CDR3 reads CASFLSGSNTGELFF. The CDR3 DNA sequence: TGTGCCAGCTTCTTAAGCGGGTCGAACACCGGGGAGCTGTTTTTT. The chain couples TRBV18 to TRBJ2-2; weak D call: TRBD2 (6 bases). The V gene's germline CDR1 is KGHSH and CDR2 LQKENI. Trimming took off 7 bases at V and 0 bases at J, with 12 bases between the two ends. The CDR3 spans 15 residues.

Only a few counts were recorded for this clone. J is TRBJ1-2 and V is TRBV7-9; a possible D gene is TRBD1 (5 bases). V dropped 4 bases and J dropped 10 bases, with 10 bases sitting between them. Germline V gene sequence: CDR1 SEHNR, CDR2 FQNEAQ (reference sequence). CDR3 length equals 11 residues. The CDR3 DNA sequence: TGTGCCAGCAGCTCGACAGAAGACTACACCTTC. It translates to CASSSTEDYTF.

The chain recombines TRBV18 with TRBJ2-1, with 8 positions matching TRBD2. Trimming cost V 4 bases and J 9 bases; bases outside gene matches: 11. Looked up from germline, CDR1 is KGHSH and CDR2 is LQKENI. This CDR3 is built from 15 residues. The CDR3 nucleotides are TGTGCCAGCTCACGGACGGGGGGGCGGCTTGGTGAGCAGTTCTTC. This codes for CASSRTGGRLGEQFF.

This clone was counted a single time. The gene calls are TRBV9 and TRBJ2-3; D gene uncertain. The V gene lost 3 bases and the J gene lost 2 bases, with 13 bases spanning the gap. In germline, CDR1 is SGDLS, CDR2 YYNGEE. The CDR3 has 15 residues. The CDR3 here is CASSDLSRDTDTQYF. The CDR3, as DNA: TGTGCCAGCAGCGACCTGAGTCGAGACACAGATACGCAGTATTTT.

This clone has just one count. Germline and junction disagree at one end, which may indicate a read error. The chain recombines TRBV6-5 with TRBJ1-2; the D is unclear. Germline V gene sequence: CDR1 MNHEY, CDR2 SVGAGI. The CDR3 covers 13 residues. The CDR3 DNA follows: TGTGCCAGCAGCGCCCTCACTAAATATGGCTACACCTTC. Its translation is CASSALTKYGYTF.

This rearrangement joins TRBV4-2 to TRBJ1-6; maybe TRBD1 (5 bases). Per germline, CDR1 LGHNA and CDR2 YNFKEQ. CDR3 length equals 14 residues. V lost 8 bases and J 5 bases, leaving 13 bases between the germline ends. CDR3 protein: CASSLRGDNSPLHF. The CDR3 DNA follows: TGTGCCAGCTCGCTCCGGGGGGATAATTCACCCCTCCACTTT.

This chain uses TRBV7-9 with TRBJ2-7, with D perhaps being TRBD1 or TRBD2 (6 bases each). The V gene lost 3 bases and the J gene lost 3 bases, with 12 bases spanning the gap. The CDR3 is 14 residues long. CDR1 is SEHNR, CDR2 FQNEAQ, per germline (reference sequence). The CDR3 DNA sequence: TGTGCCAGCAGCTTTTCCAGGGGACTCTACGAGCAGTACTTC. This sequence encodes CASSFSRGLYEQYF.

The V call is TRBV5-1, the J call TRBJ1-2, with D perhaps TRBD1 (6 bases). This CDR3 comprises 15 residues. Germline assignment: CDR1 SGHRS and CDR2 YFSETQ. V lost 0 bases, J lost 1 base, and 10 bases lay in between. Written as DNA, the CDR3 is TGCGCCAGCAGCTTGGCAGGGGCTGTTAACTATGGCTACACCTTC. It encodes CASSLAGAVNYGYTF. The full variable domain, with the rest looked up from reference TRBV5-1 and TRBJ1-2, is KAGVTQTPRYLIKTRGQQVTLSCSPISGHRSVSWYQQTPGQGLQFLFEYFSETQRNKGNFPGRFSGRQFSNSRSEMNVSTLELGDSALYLCASSLAGAVNYGYTFGSGTRLTVV.

The chain employs TRBV18 and TRBJ1-1; D call uncertain. Trimming removed 5 bases from V and 0 bases from J, with 16 bases in between. Per the germline V gene, CDR1 is KGHSH and CDR2 is LQKENI. This CDR3 is built from 16 residues. CDR3 amino acids: CASSNVGPGMNTEAFF. CDR3 DNA sequence: TGTGCCAGCTCAAACGTTGGACCGGGCATGAACACTGAAGCTTTCTTT.

The chain uses TRBV29-1 and TRBJ2-7; D might be TRBD2 (5 bases). Germline CDR1 SQVTM, CDR2 ANQGSEA. The V gene lost 7 bases and the J gene lost 6 bases, with 13 bases spanning the gap. CDR3 length equals 11 residues. CDR3 protein: CSAAWRREQYF. In DNA form, the CDR3 reads TGCAGCGCCGCATGGAGGCGCGAGCAGTACTTC.

This chain links TRBV4-2 with TRBJ1-3; no reliable D call. Germline V gene lookup returns CDR1 LGHNA and CDR2 YNFKEQ. The V gene lost 0 bases and the J gene lost 7 bases, with 7 bases spanning the gap. The CDR3 spans 13 residues. CDR3 nucleotides: TGTGCCAGCAGCCAAGAAAGTTCGAACACCATATATTTT. Encoded protein: CASSQESSNTIYF.

The count of this clone is one. The chain links TRBV27 to TRBJ1-2; TRBD1 might be the D (6 bases). The CDR3 length is 14 residues. Germline lookup yields CDR1 MNHEY and CDR2 SMNVEV (reference sequence). V was clipped by 7 bases and J by 5 bases, with 17 bases between them. The CDR3 loop is CASTTADSTYGYTF. As DNA, the CDR3 is TGTGCCAGCACCACTGCGGACAGTACATATGGCTACACCTTC.

The J gene is TRBJ2-7, the V gene TRBV9; D perhaps matches TRBD1 (6 bases). This CDR3 is 14 amino acids long. Germline assignment: CDR1 SGDLS and CDR2 YYNGEE. V was clipped by 0 bases and J by 3 bases, with 10 bases between them. CDR3 amino acids: CASSVDGGSYEQYF. CDR3 sequence (DNA): TGTGCCAGCAGCGTAGATGGGGGCAGCTACGAGCAGTACTTC.

The rearrangement joins TRBV15 to TRBJ2-3, with a possible D match to TRBD1 (5 bases). V was pared by 0 bases and J by 2 bases, with 9 bases between. The germline V gene has CDR1 LNHNV and CDR2 YYDKDF (reference sequence). The length of the CDR3 is 15 residues. CDR3 sequence reads: CATSRDGAITDTQYF. CDR3 nucleotides: TGTGCCACCAGCAGAGATGGGGCTATCACAGATACGCAGTATTTT.

This clone was seen a few times. The chain is built from TRBV6-6 and TRBJ1-1, with a weak D call TRBD1 (6 bases). This CDR3 has 14 amino acids. From germline, CDR1 is MNHNY and CDR2 SVGAGI (reference sequence). V gave up 6 bases and J gave up 4 bases, with 15 bases separating them. The CDR3 protein is CASRDQGYSTEAFF. DNA of the CDR3: TGTGCCAGCAGGGACCAGGGGTACAGCACTGAAGCTTTCTTT.